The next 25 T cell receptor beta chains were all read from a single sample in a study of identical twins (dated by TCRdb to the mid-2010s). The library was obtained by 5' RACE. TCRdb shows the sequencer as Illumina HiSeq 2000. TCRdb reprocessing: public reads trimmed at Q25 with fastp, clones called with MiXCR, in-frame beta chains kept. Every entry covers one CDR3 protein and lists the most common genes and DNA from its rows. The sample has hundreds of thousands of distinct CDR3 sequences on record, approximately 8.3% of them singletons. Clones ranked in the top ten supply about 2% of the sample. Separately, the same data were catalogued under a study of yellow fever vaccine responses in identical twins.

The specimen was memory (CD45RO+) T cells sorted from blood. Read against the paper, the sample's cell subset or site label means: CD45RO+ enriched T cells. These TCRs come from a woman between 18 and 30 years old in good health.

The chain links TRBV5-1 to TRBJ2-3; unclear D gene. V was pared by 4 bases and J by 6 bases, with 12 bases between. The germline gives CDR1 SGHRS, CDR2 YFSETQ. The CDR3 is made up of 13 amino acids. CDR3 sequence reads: CASSPLLSDTQYF. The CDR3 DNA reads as TGCGCCAGCAGCCCCCTCCTTTCGGATACGCAGTATTTT.

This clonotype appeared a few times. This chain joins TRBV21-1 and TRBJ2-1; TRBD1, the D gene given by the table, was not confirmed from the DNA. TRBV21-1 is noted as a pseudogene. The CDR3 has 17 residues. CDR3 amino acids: CASSKARWRGRRNEQFF. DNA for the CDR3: TGTGCCAGCAGCAAAGCGCGATGGAGGGGGCGGAGGAATGAGCAGTTCTTC.

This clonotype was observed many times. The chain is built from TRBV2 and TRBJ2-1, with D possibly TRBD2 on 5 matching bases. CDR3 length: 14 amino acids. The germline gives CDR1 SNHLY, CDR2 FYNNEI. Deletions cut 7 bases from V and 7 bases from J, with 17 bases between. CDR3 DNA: TGTGCCAGCACCCGAGATGGCAGAGGGAATGAGCAGTTCTTC. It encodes CASTRDGRGNEQFF.

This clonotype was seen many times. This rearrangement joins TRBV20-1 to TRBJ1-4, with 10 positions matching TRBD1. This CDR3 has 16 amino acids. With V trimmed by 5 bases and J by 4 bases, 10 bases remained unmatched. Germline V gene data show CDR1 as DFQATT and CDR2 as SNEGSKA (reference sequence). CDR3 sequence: CSAGRDRGSRNEKLFF. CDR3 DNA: TGCAGTGCTGGCCGGGACAGGGGTTCTCGTAATGAAAAACTGTTTTTT.

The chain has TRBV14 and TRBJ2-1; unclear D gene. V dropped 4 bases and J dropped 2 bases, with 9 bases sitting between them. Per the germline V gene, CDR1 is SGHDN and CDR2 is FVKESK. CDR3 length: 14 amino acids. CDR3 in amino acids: CASSPSGPYNEQFF. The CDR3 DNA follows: TGTGCCAGCAGCCCATCCGGACCCTACAATGAGCAGTTCTTC.

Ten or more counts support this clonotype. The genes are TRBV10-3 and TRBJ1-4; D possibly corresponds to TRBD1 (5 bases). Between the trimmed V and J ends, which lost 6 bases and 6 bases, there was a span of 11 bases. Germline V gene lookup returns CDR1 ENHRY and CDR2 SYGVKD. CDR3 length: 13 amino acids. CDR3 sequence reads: CAIRAGSDEKLFF. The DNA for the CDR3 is TGTGCCATCAGGGCAGGGTCGGATGAAAAACTGTTTTTT.

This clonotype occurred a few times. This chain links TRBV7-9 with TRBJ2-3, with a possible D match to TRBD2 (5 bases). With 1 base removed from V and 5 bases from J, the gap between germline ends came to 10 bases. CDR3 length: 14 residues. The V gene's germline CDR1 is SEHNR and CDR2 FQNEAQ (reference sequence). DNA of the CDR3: TGTGCCAGCAGCTTAGTTGGAGGCAGAGATACGCAGTATTTT. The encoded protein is CASSLVGGRDTQYF.

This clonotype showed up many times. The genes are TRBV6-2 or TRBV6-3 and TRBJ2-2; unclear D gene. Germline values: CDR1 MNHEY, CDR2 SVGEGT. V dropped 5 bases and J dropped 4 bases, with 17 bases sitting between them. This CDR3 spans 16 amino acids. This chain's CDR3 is CASSPTVADTTGELFF. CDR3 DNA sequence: TGTGCCAGCAGTCCGACCGTGGCAGACACCACCGGGGAGCTGTTTTTT.

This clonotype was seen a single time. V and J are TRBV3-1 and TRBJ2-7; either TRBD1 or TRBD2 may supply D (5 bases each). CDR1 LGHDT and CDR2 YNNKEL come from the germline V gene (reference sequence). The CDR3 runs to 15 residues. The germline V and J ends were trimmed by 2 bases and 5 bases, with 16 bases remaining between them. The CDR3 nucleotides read TGTGCCAGCAGCCAACTCCAGGGTGCGGGCCACGAGCAGTACTTC. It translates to CASSQLQGAGHEQYF.

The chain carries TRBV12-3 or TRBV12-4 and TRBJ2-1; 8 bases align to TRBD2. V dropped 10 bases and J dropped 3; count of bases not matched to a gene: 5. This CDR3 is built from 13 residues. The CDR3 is CATGGANYNEQFF. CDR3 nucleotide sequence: TGTGCCACCGGGGGGGCAAACTACAATGAGCAGTTCTTC.

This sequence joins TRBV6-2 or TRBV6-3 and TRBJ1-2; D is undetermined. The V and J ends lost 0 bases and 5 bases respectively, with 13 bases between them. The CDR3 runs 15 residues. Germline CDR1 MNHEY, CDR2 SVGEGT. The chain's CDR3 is CASSYSKRHPYGYTF. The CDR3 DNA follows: TGTGCCAGCAGTTACTCGAAGAGGCATCCGTATGGCTACACCTTC.

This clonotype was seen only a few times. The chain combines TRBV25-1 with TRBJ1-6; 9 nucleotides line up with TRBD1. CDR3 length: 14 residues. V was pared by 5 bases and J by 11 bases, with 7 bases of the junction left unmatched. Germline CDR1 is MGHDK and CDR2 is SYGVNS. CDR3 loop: CASSLGTGKAPLHF. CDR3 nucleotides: TGTGCCAGCAGTCTAGGGACAGGGAAAGCACCCCTCCACTTT.

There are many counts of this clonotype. The CDR3 reads CASSQEEGAGPTEAFF. CDR3 nucleotide sequence: TGTGCCAGCAGCCAAGAGGAAGGGGCGGGCCCCACTGAAGCTTTCTTT. The chain has TRBV4-2 and TRBJ1-1, with D possibly TRBD1 on 5 matching bases. Trimming removed 0 bases from V and 4 bases from J, with 15 bases in between. The germline V gene has CDR1 LGHNA and CDR2 YNFKEQ. The CDR3 totals 16 residues.

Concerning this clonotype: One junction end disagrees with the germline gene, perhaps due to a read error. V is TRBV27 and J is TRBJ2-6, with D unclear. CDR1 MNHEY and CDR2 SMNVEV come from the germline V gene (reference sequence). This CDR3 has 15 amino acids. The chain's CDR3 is CASSSLGSGSNVLTF. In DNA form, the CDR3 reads TGTGCCAGCAGTTCCCTCGGCTCTGGGTCCAACGTCCTGACTTTC.

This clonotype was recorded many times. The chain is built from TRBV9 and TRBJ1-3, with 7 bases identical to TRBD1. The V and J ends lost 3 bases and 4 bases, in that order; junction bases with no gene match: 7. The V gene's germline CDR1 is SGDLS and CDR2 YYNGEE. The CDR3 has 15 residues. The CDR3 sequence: CASSEEQGSGNTIYF. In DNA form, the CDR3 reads TGTGCCAGCAGCGAAGAACAGGGGTCCGGAAACACCATATATTTT. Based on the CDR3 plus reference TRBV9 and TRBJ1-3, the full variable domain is DSGVTQTPKHLITATGQRVTLRCSPRSGDLSVYWYQQSLDQGLQFLIQYYNGEERAKGNILERFSAQQFPDLHSELNLSSLELGDSALYFCASSEEQGSGNTIYFGEGSWLTVV.

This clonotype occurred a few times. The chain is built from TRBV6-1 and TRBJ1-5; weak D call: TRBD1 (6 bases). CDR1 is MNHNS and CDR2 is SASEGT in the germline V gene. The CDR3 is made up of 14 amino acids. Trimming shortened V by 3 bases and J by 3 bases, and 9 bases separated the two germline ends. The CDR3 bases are TGTGCCAGCAGTGACCAGGGGCACAATCAGCCCCAGCATTTT. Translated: CASSDQGHNQPQHF.

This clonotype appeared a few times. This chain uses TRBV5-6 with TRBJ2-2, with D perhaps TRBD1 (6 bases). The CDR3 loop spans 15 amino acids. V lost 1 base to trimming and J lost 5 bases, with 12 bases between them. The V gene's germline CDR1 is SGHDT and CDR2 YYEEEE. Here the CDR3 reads CASSLQGPSTGELFF. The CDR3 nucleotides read TGTGCCAGCAGCTTGCAGGGGCCTTCTACCGGGGAGCTGTTTTTT.

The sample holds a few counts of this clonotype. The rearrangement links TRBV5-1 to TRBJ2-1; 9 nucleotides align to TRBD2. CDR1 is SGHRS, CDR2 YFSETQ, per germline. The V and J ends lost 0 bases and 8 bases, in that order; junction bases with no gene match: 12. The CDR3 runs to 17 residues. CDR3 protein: CASSLDIIGGRGHEQFF. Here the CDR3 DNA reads TGCGCCAGCAGCTTGGATATCATTGGCGGGAGGGGTCATGAGCAGTTCTTC.

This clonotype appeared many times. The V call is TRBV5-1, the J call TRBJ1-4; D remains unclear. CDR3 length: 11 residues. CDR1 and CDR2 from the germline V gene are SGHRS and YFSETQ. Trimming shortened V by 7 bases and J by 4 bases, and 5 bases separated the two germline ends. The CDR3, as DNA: TGCGCCAGCCGCCTTAATGAAAAACTGTTTTTT. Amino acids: CASRLNEKLFF.

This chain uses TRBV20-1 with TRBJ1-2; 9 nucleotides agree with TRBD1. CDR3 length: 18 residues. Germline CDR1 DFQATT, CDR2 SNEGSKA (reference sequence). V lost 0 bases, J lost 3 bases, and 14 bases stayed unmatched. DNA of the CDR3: TGCAGTGCTAGAGATCCCCTCGGACAGGGGCCAGGCTACTATGGCTACACCTTC. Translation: CSARDPLGQGPGYYGYTF.

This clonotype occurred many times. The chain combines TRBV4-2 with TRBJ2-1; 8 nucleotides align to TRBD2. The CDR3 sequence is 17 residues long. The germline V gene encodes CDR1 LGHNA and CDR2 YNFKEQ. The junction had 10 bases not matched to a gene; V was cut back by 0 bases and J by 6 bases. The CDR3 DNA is TGTGCCAGCAGCCAAGATTCGGACGGGAGGGCCTCCAATGAGCAGTTCTTC. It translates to CASSQDSDGRASNEQFF.

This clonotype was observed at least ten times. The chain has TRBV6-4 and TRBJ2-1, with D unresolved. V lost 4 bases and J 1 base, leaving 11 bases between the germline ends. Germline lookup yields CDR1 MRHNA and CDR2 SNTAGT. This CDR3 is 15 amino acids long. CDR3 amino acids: CASSAVGSSYNEQFF. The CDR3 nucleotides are TGTGCCAGCAGTGCGGTGGGGTCATCCTACAATGAGCAGTTCTTC.

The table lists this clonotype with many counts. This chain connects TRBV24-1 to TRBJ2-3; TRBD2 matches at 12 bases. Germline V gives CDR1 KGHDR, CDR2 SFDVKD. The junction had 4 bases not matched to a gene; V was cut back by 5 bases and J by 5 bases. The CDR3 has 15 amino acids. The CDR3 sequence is CATSAKLAGGDTQYF. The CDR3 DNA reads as TGTGCCACCAGTGCAAAACTAGCGGGAGGAGATACGCAGTATTTT.

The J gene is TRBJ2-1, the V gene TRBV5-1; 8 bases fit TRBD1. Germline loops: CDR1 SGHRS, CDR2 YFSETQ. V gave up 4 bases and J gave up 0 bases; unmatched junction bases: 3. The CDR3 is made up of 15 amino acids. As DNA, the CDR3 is TGCGCCAGCAGCGCAACAGGGGGCTCCTACAATGAGCAGTTCTTC. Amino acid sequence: CASSATGGSYNEQFF.

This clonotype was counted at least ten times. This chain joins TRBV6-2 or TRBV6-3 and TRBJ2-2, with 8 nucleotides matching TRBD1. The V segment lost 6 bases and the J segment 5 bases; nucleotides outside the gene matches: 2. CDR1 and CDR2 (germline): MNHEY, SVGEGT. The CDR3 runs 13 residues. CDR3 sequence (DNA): TGTGCCAGCAGGGGACAGGCAACCGGGGAGCTGTTTTTT. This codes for CASRGQATGELFF.